A selection of T cell receptor beta chains follows, all from one sample in a study of OX40 agonist ivuxolimab in advanced cancers. Assay used: immunoSEQ multiplex PCR; TCRdb lists only in-frame clones, some missing. The table records 40,000 to 50,000 clones, approximately 87% of them present only once. The input for sequencing was CD4+ or CD8+ T cells sorted from blood, taken in a trial of the OX40 agonist ivuxolimab. Receptors were obtained from an adult with an advanced solid tumor such as melanoma, head and neck, liver or kidney cancer. The CDR3 runs from the conserved cysteine through the conserved F or W.

CDR3 length: 15
V gene: TRBV6-5
CDR3 protein: CASSPQAKGHNEQFF

CDR3 length: 13
V gene: TRBV2
CDR3 protein: CASNRGIGEKLFF

CDR3 length: 11
V gene: TRBV29-1
CDR3 protein: CSVGHSYGYTF

CDR3 length: 14
V gene: TRBV25-1
CDR3 protein: CASTGSGRNTEAFF

CDR3 length: 15
V gene: TRBV2
CDR3 protein: CASSETGQERSPLHF

CDR3 length: 12
V gene: TRBV15
CDR3 protein: CATSGGYNEQFF

CDR3 length: 14
V gene: TRBV6-1
CDR3 protein: CASSEGQGRETQYF

CDR3 length: 13
V gene: TRBV6-5
CDR3 protein: CASGTSGYNEQFF

CDR3 length: 15
V gene: TRBV28
CDR3 protein: CASSSPTGNGGELFF

CDR3 length: 13
V gene: TRBV2
CDR3 protein: CASSERGAHIQYF

CDR3 length: 12
V gene: TRBV6-5
CDR3 protein: CASSQGGQPQHF

CDR3 length: 16
V gene: TRBV16
CDR3 protein: CASSQMLYGGKETQYF

CDR3 length: 12
V gene: TRBV18
CDR3 protein: CASSPDRGFTFF

CDR3 length: 13
V gene: TRBV13
CDR3 protein: CASSSGDYNEQFF

CDR3 length: 15
V gene: TRBV11-2
CDR3 protein: CASSLVAGAGYEQYF

CDR3 length: 16
V gene: TRBV5-1
CDR3 protein: CASSALGTKQNTEAFF

CDR3 length: 13
V gene: TRBV2
CDR3 protein: CASRWGVADTQYF

CDR3 length: 14
V gene: TRBV5-4
CDR3 protein: CASSTTGSNEKLFF

CDR3 length: 14
V gene: TRBV11-2
CDR3 protein: CASSLVVLGDTQYF

CDR3 length: 14
V gene: TRBV10-3
CDR3 protein: CAISASGYGNTIYF

CDR3 length: 14
V gene: TRBV5-1
CDR3 protein: CASSLGTGGTEAFF

CDR3 length: 14
V gene: TRBV18
CDR3 protein: CASSPPPSSETQYF

CDR3 length: 13
V gene: TRBV6-1
CDR3 protein: CASRPTGGQPQHF

CDR3 length: 14
V gene: TRBV18
CDR3 protein: CASSPLGGLYEQYF

CDR3 length: 16
V gene: TRBV2
CDR3 protein: CASSRTDTATNEKLFF

CDR3 length: 14
V gene: TRBV28
CDR3 protein: CASSSSGTGDGYTF

CDR3 length: 15
V gene: TRBV6-1
CDR3 protein: CASRRLAGGSNEQFF

CDR3 length: 13
V gene: TRBV5-8
CDR3 protein: CASSLVPNQPQHF

CDR3 length: 12
V gene: TRBV6-1
CDR3 protein: CASSAWGTEAFF